The following is a T cell receptor (beta chain) sequence with its context. The antigen remains unidentified. These data originate in a study of T cells expressing NK-cell markers. Germline loops: CDR1 MNHEY, CDR2 SVGAGI. The CDR3 consists of 13 residues. Study-wide results and limits: Once again these clonotypes came out on top in the CD3+CD56-NKG2C+ fraction of four donors.

TCRdb processed the 5' RACE reads again and assigns one entry to each CDR3 protein, with no DNA. The listing contains 250,000 to 300,000 distinct CDR3 sequences. The sample consisted of blood T cells: a sorted CD56 or NKG2C T cell subset, CD4+ or CD8+ T cells, or bulk PBMC T cells (not recorded which). The rearrangement links TRBV6-5 to TRBJ1-5; TCRdb's D call of TRBD1 is untestable without DNA. The clonotype was recovered from a man younger than 35 in good health. CDR3 sequence: CASNLPVGQPQHF.